Below are 26 T cell receptor beta chains sequenced from a single sample in a study of blood T cell repertoires in COVID-19. The repertoire was sequenced with immunoSEQ multiplex PCR; TCRdb's copy has only in-frame clones and lacks some. The sample shows 92,000 or so clones, roughly 78% of them seen only once. The specimen sequenced was peripheral blood. Source of these receptors: a woman aged 80 or over with acute or convalescent COVID-19.

This chain joins TRBV6-2 or TRBV6-3 and TRBJ2-5; perhaps TRBD1 as D (6 bases). This CDR3 is built from 17 residues. The germline CDR1 and CDR2 sequences are MNHEY and SVGEGT. V was clipped by 5 bases and J by 2 bases, with 21 bases between them. The CDR3 sequence: CASSPLVRGHWQETQYF. The CDR3 DNA reads as TGTGCCAGCAGTCCCCTCGTCAGGGGACATTGGCAAGAGACCCAGTACTTC.

This chain connects TRBV6-5 to TRBJ1-2; tentatively, D is TRBD1 (5 bases). Trimming cost V 6 bases and J 5 bases, with 7 bases left between them. The CDR3 consists of 11 residues. In germline, CDR1 is MNHEY, CDR2 SVGAGI. CDR3 protein: CASRGLYGYTF. The CDR3 DNA reads as TGTGCCAGCAGGGGGCTGTATGGCTACACCTTC.

The chain uses TRBV7-9 and TRBJ1-2; the D is unclear. Germline V gives CDR1 SEHNR, CDR2 FQNEAQ (reference sequence). V lost 1 base to trimming and J lost 6 bases, with 6 bases between them. The CDR3 consists of 12 residues. The CDR3 spells CASSLGPDGYTF. In DNA, the CDR3 is TGTGCCAGCAGCTTAGGGCCAGATGGCTACACCTTC.

The rearrangement joins TRBV5-1 to TRBJ1-1; D unresolved. The V and J ends lost 4 bases and 4 bases respectively, with 11 bases between them. The length of the CDR3 is 13 residues. Germline values: CDR1 SGHRS, CDR2 YFSETQ. The CDR3: CASSLTVSTEAFF. CDR3 bases: TGCGCCAGCAGCCTTACAGTGAGCACTGAAGCTTTCTTT. Complete variable domain (other parts from reference TRBV5-1 and TRBJ1-1): KAGVTQTPRYLIKTRGQQVTLSCSPISGHRSVSWYQQTPGQGLQFLFEYFSETQRNKGNFPGRFSGRQFSNSRSEMNVSTLELGDSALYLCASSLTVSTEAFFGQGTRLTVV.

This chain joins TRBV11-2 and TRBJ1-2; no clear D. This CDR3 is 15 amino acids long. Germline lookup yields CDR1 SGHAT and CDR2 FQNNGV. V was trimmed by 0 bases and J by 5 bases, leaving 13 bases between them. CDR3 sequence (DNA): TGTGCCAGCAGCTTAGATCGTCAACAGACATATGGCTACACCTTC. Translating gives CASSLDRQQTYGYTF.

The gene calls are TRBV29-1 and TRBJ2-2, with 7 bases fitting TRBD2. The CDR3 contains 15 residues. CDR1 is SQVTM and CDR2 is ANQGSEA in the germline V gene. V was pared by 6 bases and J by 1 base, with 8 bases of the junction left unmatched. The CDR3 protein is CSVAGGDRNTGELFF. In DNA form, the CDR3 reads TGCAGCGTCGCTGGGGGGGACCGGAACACCGGGGAGCTGTTTTTT.

This chain uses TRBV3-1 (or the pseudogene TRBV3-2) with TRBJ2-5; D remains ambiguous. The germline V and J ends were trimmed by 2 bases and 5 bases, with 18 bases remaining between them. CDR3 size: 16 residues. CDR1 LGHDT and CDR2 YNNKEL come from the germline V gene (reference sequence). The CDR3 sequence: CASSQKTYGFVETQYF. CDR3 DNA: TGTGCCAGCAGCCAAAAGACGTACGGGTTCGTTGAGACCCAGTACTTC.

V gene TRBV19 combines with J gene TRBJ1-1; TRBD1 matches at 8 bases. CDR3 length: 17 residues. Germline V lookup: CDR1 LNHDA, CDR2 SQIVND (reference sequence). V shed 8 bases, J shed 1 base, and the junction held 15 bases outside the gene matches. The CDR3 sequence: CASSTRTGRGRNTEAFF. In DNA, the CDR3 is TGTGCCAGTTCAACACGGACAGGGCGAGGAAGGAACACTGAAGCTTTCTTT.

This clone has a single count. The V call is TRBV7-2, the J call TRBJ2-5; possibly TRBD1 for D (6 bases). CDR1 and CDR2 from the germline V gene are SGHTA and FQGNSA. Between the trimmed V and J ends, which lost 5 bases and 5 bases, there was a span of 15 bases. CDR3 length: 14 residues. This CDR3 is CASSPSRGWETQYF. Here the CDR3 DNA reads TGTGCCAGCAGCCCCTCCAGGGGTTGGGAGACCCAGTACTTC.

This chain joins TRBV29-1 and TRBJ1-2; tentatively, D is TRBD1 (6 bases). The CDR3 covers 13 residues. In germline, CDR1 is SQVTM, CDR2 ANQGSEA. V shed 7 bases and J shed 5 bases, with 17 bases lying between them. The CDR3 bases are TGCAGCGCCCCCGAAGACAGGAGGTATGGCTACACCTTC. Translated: CSAPEDRRYGYTF.

This clone was seen a handful of times. The chain combines TRBV20-1 with TRBJ2-5, with TRBD1 matching over 8 bases. The V gene's germline CDR1 is DFQATT and CDR2 SNEGSKA (reference sequence). The CDR3 totals 15 residues. Trimming at V came to 3 bases and at J to 3 bases, leaving 9 bases not matched to a gene. In DNA, the CDR3 is TGCAGTGCTAGTCGTCCGGACAGGGTGGAAGAGACCCAGTACTTC. Translation: CSASRPDRVEETQYF.

The V call is TRBV7-2, the J call TRBJ1-2; 8 bases map to TRBD1. V shed 4 bases and J 2 bases; nucleotides not matched to a gene: 3. Per the germline V gene, CDR1 is SGHTA and CDR2 is FQGNSA. The CDR3 runs 14 residues. The DNA of the CDR3 is TGTGCCAGCAGCTCCACAGGGGGGAACTATGGCTACACCTTC. Translating it yields CASSSTGGNYGYTF.

This chain links TRBV18 with TRBJ1-1, with TRBD1 identical over 7 bases. Germline-derived CDR1 and CDR2 are KGHSH and LQKENI. This CDR3 comprises 15 residues. Trimming cost V 3 bases and J 0 bases; bases outside gene matches: 4. The CDR3 DNA follows: TGTGCCAGCTCACCCCCAGGGGGTATGAACACTGAAGCTTTCTTT. Its translation is CASSPPGGMNTEAFF.

This sequence joins TRBV6-5 and TRBJ2-3, with 11 bases that match TRBD2. Germline CDR1 is MNHEY and CDR2 is SVGAGI. This CDR3 contains 13 residues. V was pared by 8 bases and J by 6 bases, with 4 bases of the junction left unmatched. CDR3 DNA sequence: TGTGCCAGCTTGGCTAGCGGGGGGGATACGCAGTATTTT. It is translated as CASLASGGDTQYF.

The chain couples TRBV6-4 to TRBJ1-2; D is undetermined. Trimming shortened V by 3 bases and J by 4 bases, and 9 bases separated the two germline ends. Germline loops: CDR1 MRHNA, CDR2 SNTAGT. CDR3 length equals 13 residues. The chain's CDR3 is CASSEELFYGYTF. The CDR3 DNA is TGTGCCAGCAGTGAAGAACTATTCTATGGCTACACCTTC.

The sample holds a few counts of this clone. V gene TRBV4-3 combines with J gene TRBJ1-1, with no clear D. Deletions cut 0 bases from V and 1 base from J, with 9 bases between. Germline V gives CDR1 LGHNA, CDR2 YSLEER. This CDR3 has 15 residues. Here the CDR3 DNA reads TGCGCCAGCAGCCAAGACTCCGGGAGGAACACTGAAGCTTTCTTT. It specifies CASSQDSGRNTEAFF.

This sequence joins TRBV7-8 and TRBJ1-5; D unresolved. The germline V gene has CDR1 SGHVS and CDR2 FQNEAQ. The CDR3 length is 16 residues. Trimming cost V 3 bases and J 0 bases, with 12 bases left between them. The CDR3 loop is CASSLYGRDSNQPQHF. The CDR3 DNA reads as TGTGCCAGCAGCTTGTACGGACGGGATAGCAATCAGCCCCAGCATTTT.

The chain links TRBV4-1 to TRBJ1-3, with a tentative D call TRBD1 (5 bases). The V end lost 4 bases, the J end lost 6 bases, and 13 bases lay between the germline ends. CDR1 MGHRA and CDR2 YSYEKL come from the germline V gene. This CDR3 has 14 amino acids. The CDR3 sequence: CASSRGDGLNTIYF. In DNA form, the CDR3 reads TGCGCCAGCAGCCGGGGGGACGGATTAAACACCATATATTTT.

The V gene is TRBV3-1 (or the pseudogene TRBV3-2), the J gene TRBJ1-1; D is undetermined. The CDR3 covers 13 residues. V was shortened by 4 bases and J by 6 bases, with 12 bases between the two germline ends. Germline V gene data show CDR1 as LGHDT and CDR2 as YNNKEL (reference sequence). The CDR3 protein is CASSPRESAEAFF. CDR3 coding DNA: TGTGCCAGCAGCCCCCGGGAGAGCGCTGAAGCTTTCTTT.

The sample holds one count of this clone. V usage is TRBV5-6 and J usage is TRBJ1-2; D gene unclear. Looked up from germline, CDR1 is SGHDT and CDR2 is YYEEEE. CDR3 length: 15 amino acids. Deletions cut 4 bases from V and 4 bases from J, with 17 bases between. CDR3 coding DNA: TGTGCCAGCAGCCTAACAGTGCTAGCGTCCTATGGCTACACCTTC. Translation gives CASSLTVLASYGYTF.

The J gene is TRBJ2-3, the V gene TRBV9; D unclear. The CDR3 spans 14 residues. V was cut by 0 bases and J by 2 bases, with 7 bases left in between. The germline V gene has CDR1 SGDLS and CDR2 YYNGEE. CDR3 sequence: CASSVVSNTDTQYF. CDR3 sequence (DNA): TGTGCCAGCAGCGTAGTAAGCAACACAGATACGCAGTATTTT. The whole variable domain, remainder taken from reference TRBV9 and TRBJ2-3, is DSGVTQTPKHLITATGQRVTLRCSPRSGDLSVYWYQQSLDQGLQFLIQYYNGEERAKGNILERFSAQQFPDLHSELNLSSLELGDSALYFCASSVVSNTDTQYFGPGTRLTVL.

The chain links TRBV6-1 to TRBJ1-4; D is perhaps TRBD1 (6 bases). The V and J ends lost 2 bases and 3 bases respectively, with 10 bases between them. Germline values: CDR1 MNHNS, CDR2 SASEGT. The CDR3 consists of 15 residues. The CDR3 DNA is TGTGCCAGCAGTGAATGGGGGCAGGCTAATGAAAAACTGTTTTTT. Protein product: CASSEWGQANEKLFF.

The DNA of the CDR3 is TGTGCCAGCAGCTATCGGAGGAGCGGATCGAGGACCCAGTACTTC. This gives the protein CASSYRRSGSRTQYF. The V gene is TRBV7-2, the J gene TRBJ2-5; possibly TRBD2 for D (5 bases). V was shortened by 4 bases and J by 7 bases, with 19 bases between the two germline ends. The CDR3 extends over 15 amino acids. CDR1 is SGHTA, CDR2 FQGNSA, per germline.

This rearrangement joins TRBV5-1 to TRBJ2-2; 7 bases align to TRBD1. J was trimmed by 1 base and V by 4 bases; bases with no gene match: 4. Looked up from germline, CDR1 is SGHRS and CDR2 is YFSETQ. The CDR3 is made up of 15 amino acids. CDR3 DNA sequence: TGCGCCAGCAGCCCGACAGGGATGAACACCGGGGAGCTGTTTTTT. This translates into CASSPTGMNTGELFF.

This clone was detected only a few times. V and J are TRBV6-6 and TRBJ1-2; TRBD1 aligns across 9 bases. This CDR3 is built from 15 residues. The ends lost 4 bases at V and 4 bases at J; junction bases unmatched: 7. The germline V gene has CDR1 MNHNY and CDR2 SVGAGI (reference sequence). The CDR3 spells CASSSHRGQGYGYTF. The CDR3 nucleotides are TGTGCCAGCAGTTCACACAGGGGGCAGGGCTATGGCTACACCTTC.

The chain joins TRBV28 to TRBJ1-4; unclear D gene. V gave up 3 bases and J gave up 5 bases, with 13 bases separating them. This CDR3 contains 15 residues. Germline CDR1 MDHEN, CDR2 SYDVKM. CDR3 in amino acids: CASSFRLLINEKLFF. Here the CDR3 DNA reads TGTGCCAGCAGTTTCAGGCTATTGATCAATGAAAAACTGTTTTTT.